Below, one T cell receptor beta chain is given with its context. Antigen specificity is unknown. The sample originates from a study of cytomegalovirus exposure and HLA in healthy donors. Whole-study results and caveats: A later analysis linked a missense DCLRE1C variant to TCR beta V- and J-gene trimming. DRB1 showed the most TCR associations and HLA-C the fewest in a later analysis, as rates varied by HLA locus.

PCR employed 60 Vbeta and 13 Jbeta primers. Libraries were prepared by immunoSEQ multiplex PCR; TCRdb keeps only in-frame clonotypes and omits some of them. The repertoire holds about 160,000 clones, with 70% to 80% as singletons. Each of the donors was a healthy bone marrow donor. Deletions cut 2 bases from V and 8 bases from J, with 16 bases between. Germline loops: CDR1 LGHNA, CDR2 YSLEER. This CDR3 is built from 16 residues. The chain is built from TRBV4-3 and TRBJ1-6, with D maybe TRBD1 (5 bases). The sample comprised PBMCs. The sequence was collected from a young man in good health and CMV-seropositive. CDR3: CASSQTLSGAHSPLHF. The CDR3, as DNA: TGCGCCAGCAGCCAAACTCTCAGCGGGGCGCATTCACCCCTCCACTTT.